This T cell receptor beta chain is drawn from a study of blood T cell repertoires in COVID-19. As for the study in general: Whether acute or convalescent, the COVID-19 samples came from the United States, Italy and Spain. Sources were T cells, B-cell-depleted T cells, or PBMCs; the material itself was cDNA or gDNA.

Produced via immunoSEQ multiplex PCR; TCRdb's table is partial and in-frame only. Counted here are some 150,000 clones, 84% occurring once; the ten biggest clones make up 9.8%. Germline V gene lookup returns CDR1 SGHKS and CDR2 YYEKEE (reference sequence). CDR3 length equals 16 residues. With 4 bases clipped from V and 9 bases from J, the junction kept 16 bases outside the gene matches. The sample was peripheral blood. J is TRBJ2-1 and V is TRBV5-5; 7 nucleotides align to TRBD1. The sequence came from a woman in her forties or fifties with acute or convalescent COVID-19. CDR3 protein: CASSPRVTGPGGEQFF. For the CDR3, the DNA is TGTGCCAGCAGCCCCAGGGTGACAGGGCCGGGCGGTGAGCAGTTCTTC.